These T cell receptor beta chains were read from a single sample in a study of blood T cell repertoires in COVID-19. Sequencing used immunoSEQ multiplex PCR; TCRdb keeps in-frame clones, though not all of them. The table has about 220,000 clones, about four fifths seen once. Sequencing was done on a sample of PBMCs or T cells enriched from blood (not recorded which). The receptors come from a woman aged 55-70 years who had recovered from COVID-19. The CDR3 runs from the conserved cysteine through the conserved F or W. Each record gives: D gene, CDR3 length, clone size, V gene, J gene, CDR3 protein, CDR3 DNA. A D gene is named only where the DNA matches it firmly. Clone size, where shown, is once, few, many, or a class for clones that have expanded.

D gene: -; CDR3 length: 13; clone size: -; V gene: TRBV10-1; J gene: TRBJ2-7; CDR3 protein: CASSASSTYEQYF; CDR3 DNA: TGCGCCAGCAGCGCTAGTAGCACCTACGAGCAGTACTTC
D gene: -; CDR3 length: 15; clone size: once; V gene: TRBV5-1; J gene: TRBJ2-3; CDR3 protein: CASRRAGQVVDTQYF; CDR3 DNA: TGCGCCAGCAGGAGGGCAGGTCAGGTCGTAGATACGCAGTATTTT
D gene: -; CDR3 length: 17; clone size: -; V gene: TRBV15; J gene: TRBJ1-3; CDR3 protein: CATSREVKGAVGNTIYF; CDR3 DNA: TGTGCCACCAGCAGAGAGGTCAAGGGAGCCGTTGGAAACACCATATATTTT
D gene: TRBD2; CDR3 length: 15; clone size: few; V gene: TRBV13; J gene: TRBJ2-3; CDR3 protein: CASSPSGSSTDTQYF; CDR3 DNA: TGTGCCAGCAGCCCAAGCGGGAGTAGTACAGATACGCAGTATTTT
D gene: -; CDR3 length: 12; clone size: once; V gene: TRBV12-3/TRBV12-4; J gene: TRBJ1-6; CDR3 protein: CASKTGYSPLHF; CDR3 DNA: TGTGCCAGCAAAACAGGCTATTCACCCCTCCACTTT
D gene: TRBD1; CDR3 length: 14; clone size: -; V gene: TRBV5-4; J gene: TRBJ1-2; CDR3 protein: CASSPDRDGYGYTF; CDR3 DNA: TGTGCCAGCAGCCCGGACAGGGACGGCTATGGCTACACCTTC
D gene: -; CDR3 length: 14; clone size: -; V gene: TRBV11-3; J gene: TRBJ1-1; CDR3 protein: CASSPQQGVGEAFF; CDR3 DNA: TGTGCCAGCAGCCCCCAACAGGGTGTCGGCGAAGCTTTCTTT
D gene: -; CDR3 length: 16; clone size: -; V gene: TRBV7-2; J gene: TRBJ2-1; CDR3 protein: CASSLESNGLANEQFF; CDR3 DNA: TGTGCCAGCAGCTTAGAGTCTAATGGACTGGCCAATGAGCAGTTCTTC
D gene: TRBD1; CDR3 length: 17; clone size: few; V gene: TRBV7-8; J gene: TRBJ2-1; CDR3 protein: CASSFAPDRGLHNEQFF; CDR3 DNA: TGTGCCAGCAGCTTTGCCCCGGACAGGGGACTTCACAATGAGCAGTTCTTC
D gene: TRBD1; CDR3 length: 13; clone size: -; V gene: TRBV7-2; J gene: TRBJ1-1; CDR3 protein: CASSLNRGTEAFF; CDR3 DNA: TGTGCCAGCAGCTTAAACAGGGGAACTGAAGCTTTCTTT
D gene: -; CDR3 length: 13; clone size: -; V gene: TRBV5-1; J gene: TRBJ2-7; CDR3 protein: CASSFSLAYEQYF; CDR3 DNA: TGCGCCAGCAGCTTTTCTCTCGCCTACGAGCAGTACTTC
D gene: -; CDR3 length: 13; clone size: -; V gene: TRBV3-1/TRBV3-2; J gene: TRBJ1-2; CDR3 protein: CASSAGGAPGYTF; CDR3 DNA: TGTGCCAGCAGTGCTGGGGGCGCACCCGGCTACACCTTC
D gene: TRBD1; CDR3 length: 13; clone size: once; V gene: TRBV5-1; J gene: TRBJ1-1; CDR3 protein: CASSPGTGTEAFF; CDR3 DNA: TGCGCCAGCAGCCCGGGGACAGGCACTGAAGCTTTCTTT
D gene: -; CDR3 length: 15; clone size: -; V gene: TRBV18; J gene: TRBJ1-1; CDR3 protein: CASSPRQAGNTEAFF; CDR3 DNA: TGTGCCAGCTCACCCCGCCAGGCCGGAAACACTGAAGCTTTCTTT
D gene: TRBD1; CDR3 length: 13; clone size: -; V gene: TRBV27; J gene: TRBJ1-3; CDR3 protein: CASSGTAGNTIYF; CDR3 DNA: TGTGCCAGCAGCGGGACAGCTGGAAACACCATATATTTT
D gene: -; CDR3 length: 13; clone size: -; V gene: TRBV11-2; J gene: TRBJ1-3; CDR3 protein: CAARESPRDTIYF; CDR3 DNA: TGTGCCGCAAGGGAGTCCCCCCGTGACACCATATATTTT
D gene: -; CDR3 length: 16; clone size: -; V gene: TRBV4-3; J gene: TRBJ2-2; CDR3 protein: CASSQDRGADTGELFF; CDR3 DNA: TGCGCCAGCAGCCAAGATCGGGGGGCCGACACCGGGGAGCTGTTTTTT
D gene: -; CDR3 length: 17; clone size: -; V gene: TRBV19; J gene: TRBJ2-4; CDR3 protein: CASSTRAASRTKNIQYF; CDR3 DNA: TGTGCCAGTAGTACCCGGGCGGCTAGCAGAACCAAAAACATTCAGTACTTC
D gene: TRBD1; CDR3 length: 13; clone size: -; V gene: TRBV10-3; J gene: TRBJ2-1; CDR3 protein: CAITLGQGDEQFF; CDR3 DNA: TGTGCCATCACCTTAGGACAGGGGGATGAGCAGTTCTTC
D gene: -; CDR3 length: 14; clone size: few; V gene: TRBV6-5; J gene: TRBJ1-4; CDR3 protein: CASSYGEGNEKLFF; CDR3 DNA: TGTGCCAGCAGTTACGGGGAGGGTAATGAAAAACTGTTTTTT
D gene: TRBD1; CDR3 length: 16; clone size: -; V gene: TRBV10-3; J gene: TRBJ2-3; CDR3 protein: CAIAPNGQGAVDTQYF; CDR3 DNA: TGTGCCATCGCTCCTAATGGACAGGGGGCAGTAGATACGCAGTATTTT
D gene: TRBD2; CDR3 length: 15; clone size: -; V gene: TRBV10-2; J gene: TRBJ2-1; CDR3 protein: CASSFGGGPVNEQFF; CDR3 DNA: TGCGCCAGCAGTTTCGGCGGGGGGCCCGTCAATGAGCAGTTCTTC
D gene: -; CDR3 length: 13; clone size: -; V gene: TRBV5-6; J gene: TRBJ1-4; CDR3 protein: CASSSNANEKLFF; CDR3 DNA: TGTGCCAGCAGTTCGAACGCGAATGAAAAACTGTTTTTT
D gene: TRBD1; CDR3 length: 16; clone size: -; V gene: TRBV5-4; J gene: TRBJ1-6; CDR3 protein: CASSSGTQGWNSPLHF; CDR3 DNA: TGTGCCAGCAGCTCTGGGACACAGGGGTGGAATTCACCCCTCCACTTT
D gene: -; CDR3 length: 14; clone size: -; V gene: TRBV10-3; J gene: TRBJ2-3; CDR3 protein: CAISEGARTDTQYF; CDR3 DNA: TGTGCCATCAGTGAGGGGGCAAGGACAGATACGCAGTATTTT
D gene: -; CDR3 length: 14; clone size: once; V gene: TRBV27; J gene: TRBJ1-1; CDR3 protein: CASSFQAGNTEAFF; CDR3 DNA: TGTGCCAGCAGTTTCCAGGCTGGGAACACTGAAGCTTTCTTT
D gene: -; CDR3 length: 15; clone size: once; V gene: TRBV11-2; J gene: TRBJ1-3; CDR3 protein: CASSLNILSGNTIYF; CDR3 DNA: TGTGCCAGCAGCTTAAATATTCTTTCTGGAAACACCATATATTTT
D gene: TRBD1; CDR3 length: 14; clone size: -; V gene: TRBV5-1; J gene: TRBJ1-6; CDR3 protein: CASSLTGDNSPLHF; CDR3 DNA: TGCGCCAGCAGCTTGACAGGGGATAATTCACCCCTCCACTTT
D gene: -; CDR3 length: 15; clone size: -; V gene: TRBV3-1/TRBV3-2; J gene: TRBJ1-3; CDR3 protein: CASSQGHFSGNTIYF; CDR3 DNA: TGTGCCAGCAGCCAGGGACACTTCTCTGGAAACACCATATATTTT
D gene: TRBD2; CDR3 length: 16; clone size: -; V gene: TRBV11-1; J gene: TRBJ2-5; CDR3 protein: CASTANLAGGQETQYF; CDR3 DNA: TGTGCCAGCACTGCGAACCTAGCGGGGGGACAAGAGACCCAGTACTTC
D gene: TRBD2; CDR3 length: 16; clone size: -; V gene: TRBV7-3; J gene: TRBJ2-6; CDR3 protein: CASSLFSGAGANVLTF; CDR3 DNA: TGTGCCAGCAGCTTATTTAGCGGGGCAGGGGCCAACGTCCTGACTTTC
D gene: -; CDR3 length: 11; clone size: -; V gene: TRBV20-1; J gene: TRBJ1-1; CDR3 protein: CSASSGSEAFF; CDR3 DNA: TGCAGTGCTAGTTCGGGAAGTGAAGCTTTCTTT
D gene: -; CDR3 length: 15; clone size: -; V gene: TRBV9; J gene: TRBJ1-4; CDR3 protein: CASSVEGGLYEKLFF; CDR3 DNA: TGTGCCAGCAGCGTAGAAGGGGGTCTGTATGAAAAACTGTTTTTT
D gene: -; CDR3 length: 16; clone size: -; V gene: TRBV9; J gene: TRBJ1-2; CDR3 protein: CASSVGRGNLLDGYTF; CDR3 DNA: TGTGCCAGCAGCGTCGGCAGGGGAAATCTCTTAGATGGCTACACCTTC
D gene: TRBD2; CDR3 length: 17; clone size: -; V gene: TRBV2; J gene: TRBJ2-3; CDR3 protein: CASSDTGTNRYPDTQYF; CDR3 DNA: TGTGCCAGCAGTGACACCGGGACTAACAGGTACCCAGATACGCAGTATTTT
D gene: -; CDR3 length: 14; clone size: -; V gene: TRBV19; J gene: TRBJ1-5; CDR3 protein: CASSIVGSGQPQHF; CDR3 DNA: TGTGCCAGTAGTATCGTGGGTTCGGGACAGCCCCAGCATTTT
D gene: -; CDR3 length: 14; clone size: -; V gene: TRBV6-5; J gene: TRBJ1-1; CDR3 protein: CASSYSTGDTEAFF; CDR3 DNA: TGTGCCAGCAGTTACTCGACCGGGGACACTGAAGCTTTCTTT
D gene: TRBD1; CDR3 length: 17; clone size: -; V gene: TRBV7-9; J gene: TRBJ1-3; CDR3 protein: CASSLSLGQGKGNTIYF; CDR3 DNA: TGTGCCAGCAGCTTATCATTGGGACAGGGGAAAGGAAACACCATATATTTT
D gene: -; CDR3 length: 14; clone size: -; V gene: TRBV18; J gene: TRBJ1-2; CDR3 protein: CASSPQGGERGYTF; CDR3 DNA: TGTGCCAGCTCACCCCAAGGAGGGGAGCGTGGCTACACCTTC
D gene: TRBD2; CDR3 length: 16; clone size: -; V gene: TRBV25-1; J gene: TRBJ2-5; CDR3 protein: CASSDRGGILGETQYF; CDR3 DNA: TGTGCCAGCAGTGACCGGGGGGGTATTCTTGGGGAGACCCAGTACTTC
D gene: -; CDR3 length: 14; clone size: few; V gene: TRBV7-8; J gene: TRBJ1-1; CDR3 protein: CASSLARGGAEAFF; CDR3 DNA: TGTGCCAGCAGCTTAGCGCGGGGTGGGGCTGAAGCTTTCTTT
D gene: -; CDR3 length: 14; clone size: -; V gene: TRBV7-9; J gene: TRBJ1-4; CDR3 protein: CASSFGSRNEKLFF; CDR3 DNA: TGTGCCAGCAGCTTTGGGAGTCGAAATGAAAAACTGTTTTTT
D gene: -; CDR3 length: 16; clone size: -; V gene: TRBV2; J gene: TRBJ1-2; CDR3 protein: CASSEARTPAYYGYTF; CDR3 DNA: TGTGCCAGCAGTGAAGCAAGGACACCCGCTTACTATGGCTACACCTTC
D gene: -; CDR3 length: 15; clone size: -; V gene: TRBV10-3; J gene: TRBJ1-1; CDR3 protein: CAISESLQANTEAFF; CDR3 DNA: TGTGCCATCAGTGAGTCTCTCCAGGCTAACACTGAAGCTTTCTTT
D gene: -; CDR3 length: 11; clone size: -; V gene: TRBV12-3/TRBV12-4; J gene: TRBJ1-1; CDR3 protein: CASSLAHQAFF; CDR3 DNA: TGTGCCAGCAGTTTGGCTCACCAAGCTTTCTTT
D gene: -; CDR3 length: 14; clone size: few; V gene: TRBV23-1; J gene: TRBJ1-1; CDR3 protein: CASSQSESNTEAFF; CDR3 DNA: TGCGCCAGCAGTCAATCCGAGAGCAACACTGAAGCTTTCTTT
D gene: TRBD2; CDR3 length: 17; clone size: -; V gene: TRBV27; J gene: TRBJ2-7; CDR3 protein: CASSFSTSAGRSYEQYF; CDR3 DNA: TGTGCCAGCAGTTTTTCCACTAGCGCCGGTCGCTCCTACGAGCAGTACTTC
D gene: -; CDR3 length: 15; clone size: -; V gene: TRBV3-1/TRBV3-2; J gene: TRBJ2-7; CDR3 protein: CASSQDTTGSYEQYF; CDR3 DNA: TGTGCCAGCAGCCAAGATACAACAGGGTCTTACGAGCAGTACTTC
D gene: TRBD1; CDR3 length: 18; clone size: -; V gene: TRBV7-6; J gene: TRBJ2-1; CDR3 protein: CASSLYRDRENSYNEQFF; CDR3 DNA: TGTGCCAGCAGCTTATACAGGGACAGGGAAAACTCCTACAATGAGCAGTTCTTC
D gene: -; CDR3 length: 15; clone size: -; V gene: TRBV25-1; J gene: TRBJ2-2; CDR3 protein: CASCGGVIGTGELFF; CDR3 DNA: TGTGCCAGCTGCGGCGGGGTAATCGGCACCGGGGAGCTGTTTTTT
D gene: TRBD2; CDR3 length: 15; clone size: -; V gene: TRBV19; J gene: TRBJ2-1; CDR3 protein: CASKRGSTSYNEQFF; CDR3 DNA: TGTGCCAGTAAGCGGGGGTCCACCTCCTACAATGAGCAGTTCTTC
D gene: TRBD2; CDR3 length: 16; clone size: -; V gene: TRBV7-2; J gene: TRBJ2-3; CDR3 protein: CASSWDPGGLTDTQYF; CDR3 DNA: TGTGCCAGCAGCTGGGACCCGGGAGGGCTAACAGATACGCAGTATTTT
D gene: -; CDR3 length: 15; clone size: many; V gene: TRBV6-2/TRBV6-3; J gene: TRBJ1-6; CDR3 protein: CASSYSHGGVSPLHF; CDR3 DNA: TGTGCCAGCAGTTACTCCCACGGGGGGGTCTCACCCCTCCACTTT
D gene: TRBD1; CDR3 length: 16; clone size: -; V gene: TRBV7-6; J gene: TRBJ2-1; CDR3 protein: CASSPIPDRAWNEQFF; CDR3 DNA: TGTGCCAGCAGCCCCATACCGGACAGGGCTTGGAATGAGCAGTTCTTC
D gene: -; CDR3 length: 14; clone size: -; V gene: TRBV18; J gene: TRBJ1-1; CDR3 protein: CASSPQVGDTEAFF; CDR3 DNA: TGTGCCAGCTCACCACAGGTAGGGGACACTGAAGCTTTCTTT
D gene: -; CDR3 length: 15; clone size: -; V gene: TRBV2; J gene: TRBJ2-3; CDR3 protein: CASSEQGWDTDTQYF; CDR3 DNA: TGTGCCAGCAGTGAACAGGGGTGGGACACAGATACGCAGTATTTT
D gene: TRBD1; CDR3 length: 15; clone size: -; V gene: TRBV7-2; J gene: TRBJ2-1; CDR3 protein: CASSPPRTGYNEQFF; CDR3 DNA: TGTGCCAGCAGCCCGCCCCGGACAGGTTACAATGAGCAGTTCTTC
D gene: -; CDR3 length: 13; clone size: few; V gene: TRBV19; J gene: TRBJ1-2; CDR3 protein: CASREGHNYGYTF; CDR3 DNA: TGTGCCAGTAGAGAGGGACATAACTATGGCTACACCTTC
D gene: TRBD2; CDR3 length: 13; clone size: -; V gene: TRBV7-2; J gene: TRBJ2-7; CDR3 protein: CASSLGLAGEQYF; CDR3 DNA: TGTGCCAGCAGCTTGGGACTAGCCGGCGAGCAGTACTTC